One sample yielded the 9 T cell receptor beta chains listed below, sequenced in a study of T-cell memory formation after mild COVID-19 (dated by TCRdb to about 2021). Library preparation was by 5' RACE. The instrument given in TCRdb is Illumina NovaSeq 6000. The public reads were reprocessed in TCRdb via fastp at Q25 and MiXCR, keeping in-frame beta chains. All rows with the same CDR3 protein become a single entry with the most common DNA and genes. The sample table shows roughly 250,000 distinct CDR3 sequences, and approximately 16% are seen once. 3.5% of the sample goes to the ten largest clones. The sequenced sample consisted of PBMCs or a T cell subset sorted from them (not recorded which). The source of these receptors is a man between 18 and 29 years old who had mild COVID-19 (a few samples of this study predate the infection). The sample titles of this study are shuffled in the database, so cell type and time point are left out; the donor was told from shared clones.

This chain connects TRBV19 to TRBJ2-6; tentatively, D is TRBD2 (5 bases). The CDR3 length is 15 residues. Trimming removed 10 bases from V and 0 bases from J, with 13 bases in between. Germline assignment: CDR1 LNHDA and CDR2 SQIVND (reference sequence). CDR3 nucleotides: TGTGCCACTATCGACTATTTCTCTGGGGCCAACGTCCTGACTTTC. It translates to CATIDYFSGANVLTF.

This clonotype has a handful of counts. The gene calls are TRBV5-1 and TRBJ2-2; no clear D gene. The CDR3 sequence is 15 residues long. Germline CDR1 reads SGHRS; CDR2 reads YFSETQ. V dropped 1 base and J dropped 1 base, with 8 bases sitting between them. CDR3: CASSLYGGNTGELFF. The CDR3 region has the DNA TGCGCCAGCAGCTTGTACGGTGGGAACACCGGGGAGCTGTTTTTT.

This clonotype was detected only a few times. The chain carries TRBV20-1 and TRBJ2-5; D is undetermined. The CDR3 spans 14 residues. Deletions cut 0 bases from V and 5 bases from J, with 13 bases between. CDR1 and CDR2 from the germline V gene are DFQATT and SNEGSKA (reference sequence). This CDR3 is CSAREDWKRETQYF. The CDR3, as DNA: TGCAGTGCTAGAGAAGACTGGAAGAGGGAGACCCAGTACTTC.

This clonotype is a singleton in its sample. The V and J genes are TRBV24-1 and TRBJ2-1; 11 bases line up with TRBD2. V gave up 3 bases and J gave up 6 bases; unmatched junction bases: 9. CDR1 and CDR2 (germline): KGHDR, SFDVKD. CDR3 length: 17 residues. CDR3 in DNA: TGTGCCACCAGTGATCCCACCGGGACTAGCGGACTCAATGAGCAGTTCTTC. This gives the protein CATSDPTGTSGLNEQFF.

The V gene is TRBV6-2 or TRBV6-3, the J gene TRBJ1-1; a weak D match, TRBD1 (5 bases). V dropped 2 bases and J dropped 0 bases, with 7 bases sitting between them. The CDR3 has 14 amino acids. CDR1 is MNHEY and CDR2 is SVGEGT in the germline V gene. CDR3 loop: CASSYQGLNTEAFF. CDR3 sequence (DNA): TGTGCCAGCAGTTACCAGGGCTTGAACACTGAAGCTTTCTTT.

There are many counts of this clonotype. The chain has TRBV12-3 or TRBV12-4 and TRBJ2-7, with 8 nucleotides matching TRBD1. There are 14 residues in the CDR3. The trim removed 3 bases at V and 6 bases at J, leaving 7 bases unmatched. CDR3 protein: CASSFPDRVTEQYF. The CDR3 DNA follows: TGTGCCAGCAGTTTTCCGGACAGGGTAACCGAGCAGTACTTC.

The chain recombines TRBV4-3 with TRBJ2-1; 10 bases map to TRBD2. This CDR3 is 16 amino acids long. Germline CDR1 is LGHNA and CDR2 is YSLEER. The V gene end was trimmed by 1 base and the J gene end by 4 bases; junction bases not matched to a gene: 4. Here the CDR3 reads CASSQGLAGGYNEQFF. In nucleotides, the CDR3 is TGCGCCAGCAGCCAAGGATTAGCGGGGGGATACAATGAGCAGTTCTTC.

This clonotype was observed a handful of times. The chain uses TRBV7-2 and TRBJ1-4; 9 bases are shared with TRBD1. CDR3 length: 16 residues. The V segment lost 5 bases and the J segment 4 bases; nucleotides outside the gene matches: 8. Germline V gives CDR1 SGHTA, CDR2 FQGNSA. CDR3 DNA: TGTGCCAGCAGCGTATCCTCGACAGGGGGTAATGAAAAACTGTTTTTT. Its translation is CASSVSSTGGNEKLFF.

This rearrangement joins TRBV12-3 or TRBV12-4 to TRBJ2-3, with TRBD2 identical over 10 bases. The CDR3 runs to 17 residues. V shed 7 bases, J shed 6 bases, and the junction held 16 bases outside the gene matches. In DNA, the CDR3 is TGTGCCAGCACCACCCTAGGAGTAGCGGGGGGTGCCGATACGCAGTATTTT. It is translated as CASTTLGVAGGADTQYF.